A selection of T cell receptor beta chains follows, all from one sample in a study of metastatic and nonmetastatic thyroid tumors. With MiXCR, TCRdb called clones anew from the PCR reads. In the table there are about 25,000 clones, around 21% of which are singletons. Sequencing was carried out using blood. These receptors originate from a male donor with papillary thyroid cancer or a benign thyroid nodule (not recorded which). Some clones in this sample may be carry-over from other donors' samples. Both conserved end residues are part of each CDR3. Fields, in order: clone size, V gene, J gene, CDR3 length, D gene, CDR3 DNA, CDR3 protein. The D gene is left open where the match is weak. Size is stated for part of the rows, as once, few or many counts, or as a class when the clone is expanded.

>NA|TRBV6-2/TRBV6-3|TRBJ2-7|15|TRBD2
TGTGCCAGCAGTTACAAGGGAGGGCGTTCCTACGAGCAGTACTTC
CASSYKGGRSYEQYF
>few|TRBV12-3/TRBV12-4|TRBJ1-1|14|NA
TGTGCCAGCAGTTTATTAGCCTTGAACACTGAAGCTTTCTTT
CASSLLALNTEAFF
>many|TRBV27|TRBJ2-3|15|NA
TGTGCCAGCAGTTTATCGGGGAGAATGACAGATACGCAGTATTTT
CASSLSGRMTDTQYF
>medium-sized|TRBV19|TRBJ2-3|15|TRBD2
TGTGCCAGTAGCCCCGGGGGCGGGAGGGCCGGTACGCAGTATTTT
CASSPGGGRAGTQYF
>NA|TRBV7-2|TRBJ1-3|16|TRBD1
TGTGCCAGCAGCTTAGCCGCGACAGGGGCTGGAAACACCATATATTTT
CASSLAATGAGNTIYF
>many|TRBV19|TRBJ2-5|11|NA
TGTGCCAGCGGTCAGCAAGAGACCCAGTACTTC
CASGQQETQYF
>few|TRBV28|TRBJ2-7|15|TRBD2
TGTGCCAGCAGCCAAGTAGCGGGAGTAGCCTACGAGCAGTACTTC
CASSQVAGVAYEQYF
>medium-sized|TRBV13|TRBJ1-1|15|NA
TGTGCCAGCAGCGTGCTCAGGGGAAGGGACGCTGAAGCTTTCTTT
CASSVLRGRDAEAFF
>few|TRBV6-2/TRBV6-3|TRBJ2-5|14|NA
TGTGCCAGCAGTTACGAACACCCGCGGGAGACCCAGTACTTC
CASSYEHPRETQYF
>few|TRBV2|TRBJ1-3|14|NA
TGTGCCAGCAGTAGCGAGGGCTCTGGAAACACCATATATTTT
CASSSEGSGNTIYF
>many|TRBV20-1|TRBJ2-1|16|TRBD1
TGCAGTGCCAGCCCCCCGATGAGGGGGCTGGGGAATGAGCAGTTCTTC
CSASPPMRGLGNEQFF
>many|TRBV12-5|TRBJ1-1|13|TRBD1
TGTGCTAGTGGTTTAGGGGGCTACACTGAAGCTTTCTTT
CASGLGGYTEAFF
>many|TRBV20-1|TRBJ2-3|14|TRBD1
TGCAGTGCCCAGACAGGGGCTTCGACAGATACGCAGTATTTT
CSAQTGASTDTQYF
>NA|TRBV30|TRBJ1-1|11|NA
TGTGCCTGGATTCCGGGGACTGAAGCTTTCTTT
CAWIPGTEAFF
>few|TRBV2|TRBJ1-5|13|NA
TGTGCCAGCAACAGGGATGGAGGACAGCCCCAGCATTTT
CASNRDGGQPQHF
>few|TRBV28|TRBJ1-2|15|TRBD1
TGTGCCAGTAGCCGCTCGTACAGGGGGATGGGTGGCTACACCTTC
CASSRSYRGMGGYTF
>many|TRBV14|TRBJ2-5|14|NA
TGTGCCAGCAGCCCTAGACAGGTCCAAGAGACCCAGTACTTC
CASSPRQVQETQYF
>many|TRBV15|TRBJ1-2|15|NA
TGTGCCACCAGCGGTGGATGGGGGCGAGGCTATGGCTACACCTTC
CATSGGWGRGYGYTF
>many|TRBV5-1|TRBJ1-4|16|NA
TGCGCCAGCAGCCCAGAATTCGGGGCAGGAAATGAAAAACTGTTTTTT
CASSPEFGAGNEKLFF
>many|TRBV9|TRBJ2-1|19|TRBD2
TGTGCCAGCAGCGCCTGGGGGACTAGCGGGAGCGGAGGCCACAATGAGCAGTTCTTC
CASSAWGTSGSGGHNEQFF
>NA|TRBV20-1|TRBJ2-7|11|NA
TGCAGTTCTGCCCACGACCTCCGGCCGTACTTC
CSSAHDLRPYF
>few|TRBV10-3|TRBJ1-2|12|NA
TGTGCCATCGAGGCCAACAGCAGAGGCTACACCTTC
CAIEANSRGYTF
>many|TRBV10-3|TRBJ2-1|14|NA
TGTGCCATCAAAGCCAGAGACGCCTACAATGAGCAGTTCTTC
CAIKARDAYNEQFF
>NA|TRBV11-1|TRBJ1-1|15|NA
TGTGCCAGCAGCTTAGTGGGGTTGGGGACCACTGAAGCTTTCTTT
CASSLVGLGTTEAFF
>many|TRBV9|TRBJ2-7|13|NA
TGTGCCAGCAGCCCTATCCCAGTGGGAGAGCAGTACTTC
CASSPIPVGEQYF
>many|TRBV3-1|TRBJ2-3|16|NA
TGTGCCAGCAGCCTCCAGCCAAGAGGACTCCTGGGTACGCAGTATTTT
CASSLQPRGLLGTQYF
>many|TRBV10-1|TRBJ1-1|14|TRBD1
TGCGCCAGCAGCCAGACAGGGGATGGAGATGAAGCTTTCTTT
CASSQTGDGDEAFF
>many|TRBV11-2|TRBJ2-7|12|NA
TGTGCCAGCAGCTCACCCTCTTACGAGCAGTACTTC
CASSSPSYEQYF
>NA|TRBV6-1|TRBJ1-3|17|TRBD1
TGTGCCAGCAGTGAAGCGCTTCTCAGGGGGACTGGAAACACCATATATTTT
CASSEALLRGTGNTIYF
>NA|TRBV5-1|TRBJ2-3|12|NA
TGCGCCAGTAGCCCACCCACATATACGCAGTATTTT
CASSPPTYTQYF
>many|TRBV25-1|TRBJ1-1|15|NA
TGTGCCAGCAGTTCCCCGGTTGGGGCTGACACTGAAGCTTTCTTT
CASSSPVGADTEAFF
>NA|TRBV20-1|TRBJ2-1|16|TRBD2
TGCAGTGCTAGAGGGACTAGCGGGAGTAACTACAATGAGCAGTTCTTC
CSARGTSGSNYNEQFF
>NA|TRBV15|TRBJ2-5|15|NA
TGTGCCACCAGCAGGGCCGGGACTCCGGCGGAGACCCAGTACTTC
CATSRAGTPAETQYF
>many|TRBV2|TRBJ2-2|16|NA
TGTGCCAGCAAGAGGTTCGGAGGGCCGGGCACCGGGGAGCTGTTTTTT
CASKRFGGPGTGELFF
>NA|TRBV6-1|TRBJ1-2|13|NA
TGTGCCACCCGGGACTTAACTAACTATGGCTACACCTTC
CATRDLTNYGYTF
>few|TRBV6-2/TRBV6-3|TRBJ2-7|14|NA
TGTGCCAGCAGTCGACAGTGTATCTCCTACGAGCAGTACTTC
CASSRQCISYEQYF
>NA|TRBV6-5|TRBJ1-1|14|NA
TGTGCCAGCAGTTACTCTCCTCGGGGGACTGAAGCTTTCTTT
CASSYSPRGTEAFF
>few|TRBV3-1|TRBJ1-2|14|TRBD1
TGTGCCAGCAGCCAAGGACAGGGGCGCGGAGGCTACACCTTC
CASSQGQGRGGYTF
>NA|TRBV15|TRBJ2-3|14|NA
TGTGCCACCAGCAGAGATATAATCACCGGTACGCAGTATTTT
CATSRDIITGTQYF
>many|TRBV20-1|TRBJ2-1|13|NA
TGCAGTGCTAGTAGCCTTAGTCAGAATGAGCAGTTCTTC
CSASSLSQNEQFF
>NA|TRBV18|TRBJ2-3|16|TRBD2
TGTGCCAGCTCACCACGGGGCGGGAGAACGGCAGATACGCAGTATTTT
CASSPRGGRTADTQYF
>medium-sized|TRBV6-1|TRBJ2-6|17|NA
TGTGCCAGCAAACGGGACATAACAGCATCTGGGGCCAACGTCCTGACTTTC
CASKRDITASGANVLTF
>many|TRBV9|TRBJ2-7|13|NA
TGTGCCAGCAGCGCCGGGCCGTCCTACGAGCAGTACTTC
CASSAGPSYEQYF
>NA|TRBV19|TRBJ2-5|14|NA
TGTGCCAGTAGTCATGGGGACCCCCAAGAGACCCAGTACTTC
CASSHGDPQETQYF
>many|TRBV27|TRBJ2-7|18|NA
TGTGCCAGCAGTTTATCCCCCACCTCAGGGCCGTTAACCTACGAGCAGTACTTC
CASSLSPTSGPLTYEQYF
>few|TRBV7-9|TRBJ2-7|13|NA
TGTGCCAGCAGCTTACCGGACGTGGGGGAGCAGTACTTC
CASSLPDVGEQYF
>many|TRBV6-1|TRBJ1-2|12|NA
TGTGCCAGCACCAGCCCCTCGGGAGGCTACACCTTC
CASTSPSGGYTF
>medium-sized|TRBV24-1|TRBJ2-1|15|TRBD1
TGTGCCACCAGTGATCGGGACAGGGAGTCGGATGAGCAGTTCTTC
CATSDRDRESDEQFF
>many|TRBV12-3/TRBV12-4|TRBJ1-4|10|NA
TGTGCCAGCATGGGGGAAAAACTGTTTTTT
CASMGEKLFF
>many|TRBV7-2|TRBJ2-3|16|NA
TGTGCCAGCAGCTTTGGGGCCGGGATAGCAACAGATACGCAGTATTTT
CASSFGAGIATDTQYF
>many|TRBV15|TRBJ2-2|16|TRBD1
TGTGCCACCAGCAGCAGGGGGCTATTCGGCACCGGGGAGCTGTTTTTT
CATSSRGLFGTGELFF
>NA|TRBV18|TRBJ2-7|16|TRBD2
TGTGCCAGCTCACCACCGTCGGGAGGGCCAAGTAGCGAGCAGTACTTC
CASSPPSGGPSSEQYF
>few|TRBV4-1|TRBJ1-5|15|NA
TGCGCCAGCAGCCAAGCACAGTATAGCAATCAGCCCCAGCATTTT
CASSQAQYSNQPQHF